These T cell receptor beta chains were read from a single sample in a study of beta chain features in type 1 diabetes. This table comes from immunoSEQ multiplex PCR, and its TCRdb copy is limited to in-frame clones, with some not included. The profile shows 400,000 to 550,000 clones, roughly 11% of them singletons. The sample comprised naive CD4+ T cells from blood. The receptor set was obtained from a woman aged 18-35 years in good health. The CDR3 runs from the conserved cysteine through the conserved F or W. Fields, in order: D gene, J gene, V gene, clone size, CDR3 DNA, CDR3 protein. The D gene is left open where the match is weak. Size values are once, few and many counts, or a class for expanded clones, and some rows have none.

d_gene: TRBD2; j_gene: TRBJ2-1; v_gene: TRBV13; abundance: .; CDR3nt: TGTGCCAGCAGCTACCAACGAGGACTAGCGGGAAAGAGGGATGAGCAGTTCTTC; CDR3aa: CASSYQRGLAGKRDEQFF
d_gene: .; j_gene: TRBJ2-2; v_gene: TRBV29-1; abundance: few; CDR3nt: TGCAGCGGACAGTTAAACACCGGGGAGCTGTTTTTT; CDR3aa: CSGQLNTGELFF
d_gene: .; j_gene: TRBJ2-4; v_gene: TRBV5-4; abundance: .; CDR3nt: TGTGCCAGCAGTCAGGGAGCCAAAAACATTCAGTACTTC; CDR3aa: CASSQGAKNIQYF
d_gene: TRBD2; j_gene: TRBJ2-3; v_gene: TRBV25-1; abundance: .; CDR3nt: TGTGCCAGCTCGACTAGCGGGAGTACAGATACGCAGTATTTT; CDR3aa: CASSTSGSTDTQYF
d_gene: .; j_gene: TRBJ2-6; v_gene: TRBV7-2; abundance: .; CDR3nt: TGTGCCAGCTGCGTTGGCGGGGCCCTCCACTCTGGGGCCAACGTCCTGACTTTC; CDR3aa: CASCVGGALHSGANVLTF
d_gene: TRBD2; j_gene: TRBJ2-3; v_gene: TRBV27; abundance: few; CDR3nt: TGTGCCAGCAGTTTTTTACTAGCGGGGTGGGATACGCAGTATTTT; CDR3aa: CASSFLLAGWDTQYF
d_gene: TRBD1; j_gene: TRBJ2-5; v_gene: TRBV7-2; abundance: .; CDR3nt: TGTGCCAGCAGCCCAAACCGGGACAGGTGGTACTTC; CDR3aa: CASSPNRDRWYF
d_gene: .; j_gene: TRBJ2-5; v_gene: TRBV30; abundance: few; CDR3nt: TGTGCCTGGAGTGGGGCAGAACAAGAGACCCAGTACTTC; CDR3aa: CAWSGAEQETQYF
d_gene: .; j_gene: TRBJ2-1; v_gene: TRBV7-3; abundance: .; CDR3nt: TGTGCCAGCAGCTTAAAATTTGACAGTAACTCCTACAATGAGCAGTTCTTC; CDR3aa: CASSLKFDSNSYNEQFF
d_gene: .; j_gene: TRBJ2-1; v_gene: TRBV14; abundance: .; CDR3nt: TGTGCCAGCAGCTTACGAAGCTCCTACAATGAGCAGTTCTTC; CDR3aa: CASSLRSSYNEQFF
d_gene: .; j_gene: TRBJ2-2; v_gene: TRBV10-3; abundance: few; CDR3nt: TGTGCCATCAGTGATTTTAGGGACCACACCGGGGAGCTGTTTTTT; CDR3aa: CAISDFRDHTGELFF
d_gene: .; j_gene: TRBJ1-4; v_gene: TRBV5-6; abundance: .; CDR3nt: TGTGCCAGCAGCTTCAGTCTTAATGAAAAACTGTTTTTT; CDR3aa: CASSFSLNEKLFF
d_gene: .; j_gene: TRBJ2-2; v_gene: TRBV27; abundance: .; CDR3nt: TGTGCCAGCAGTTATACAGGGTTCGGGGAGCTGTTTTTT; CDR3aa: CASSYTGFGELFF
d_gene: .; j_gene: TRBJ2-7; v_gene: TRBV14; abundance: few; CDR3nt: TGTGCCAGCAGCCAAGATTTTGGGGGGACCTACGAGCAGTACTTC; CDR3aa: CASSQDFGGTYEQYF